This TCR beta chain originates from a study of T-cell reconstitution after alpha-beta-depleted transplantation in children. Preparation of the TCRbeta library used unique molecular identifiers. TCRdb ran MiXCR on the PCR reads and lists one entry per CDR3 protein. The table has around 580,000 distinct CDR3 sequences, roughly 23% seen once; the top ten hold roughly an eighth. For this clonotype: Its specificity is not known.

Study-wide points: The high TCRbeta diversity at day 60 in some patients came from surviving recipient T cells and thymic progenitors.

The CDR3 consists of 12 residues. The germline CDR1 and CDR2 sequences are MNHEY and SVGAGI. J was trimmed by 7 bases and V by 5 bases; bases with no gene match: 2. The sample was PBMCs, mostly from graft donor cells, taken 360 days after TCRalphabeta/CD19-depleted stem cell transplant. This TCR was recovered from a boy under two years old who had a stem cell transplant for acute myeloid leukemia, so the T cells may come from the graft donor. The V and J genes are TRBV6-5 and TRBJ1-5; 7 positions match TRBD1. This CDR3 reads CASSTGEQPQHF. Here the CDR3 DNA reads TGTGCCAGCAGTACAGGGGAACAGCCCCAGCATTTT.